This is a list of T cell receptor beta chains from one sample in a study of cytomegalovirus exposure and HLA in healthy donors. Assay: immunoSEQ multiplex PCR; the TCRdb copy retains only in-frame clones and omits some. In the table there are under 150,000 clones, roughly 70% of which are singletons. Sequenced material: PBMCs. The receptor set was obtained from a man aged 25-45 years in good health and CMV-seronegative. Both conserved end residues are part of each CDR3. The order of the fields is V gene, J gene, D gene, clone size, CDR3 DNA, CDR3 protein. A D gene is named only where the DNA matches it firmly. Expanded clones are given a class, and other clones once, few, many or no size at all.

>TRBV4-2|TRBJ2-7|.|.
TGTGCCAGCAGCCAAGATAACGGGGTCTCCTACGAGCAGTACTTC
CASSQDNGVSYEQYF
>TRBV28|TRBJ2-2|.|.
TGTGCCAGCAGTTTAACGTGGCAGGAGGGGAGCGGGGAGCTGTTTTTT
CASSLTWQEGSGELFF
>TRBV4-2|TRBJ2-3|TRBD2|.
TGTGCCAGCAGCCAAACTAGCGGGGGAACCACAGATACGCAGTATTTT
CASSQTSGGTTDTQYF
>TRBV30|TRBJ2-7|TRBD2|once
TGTGCCTGGAGCTTGCCTAGCGGGGGTAACTCCTACGAGCAGTACTTC
CAWSLPSGGNSYEQYF
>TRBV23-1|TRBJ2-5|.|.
TGCGCCAGCAGTCAATCCTTCGGGTTGCAAGAGACCCAGTACTTC
CASSQSFGLQETQYF
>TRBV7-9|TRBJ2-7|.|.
TGTGCCAGCAGCGGATATGGGCAGAACTACGAGCAGTACTTC
CASSGYGQNYEQYF
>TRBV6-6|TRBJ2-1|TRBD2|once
TGTGCCAGCAGTGGGACTAATTACAATGAGCAGTTCTTC
CASSGTNYNEQFF
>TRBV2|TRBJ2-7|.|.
TGTGCCAGCAGTTTCAGTTCCTACGAGCAGTACTTC
CASSFSSYEQYF
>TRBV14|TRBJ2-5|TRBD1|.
TGTGCCAGCAGCCAAGGATTGGGGGACAGGGGATTCTTAGAGACCCAGTACTTC
CASSQGLGDRGFLETQYF
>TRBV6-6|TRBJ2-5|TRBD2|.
TGTGCCAGCATCCCAGCGGGAGGGTATGAGACCCAGTACTTC
CASIPAGGYETQYF
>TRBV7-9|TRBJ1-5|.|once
TGTGCCAGCAGCTTAGGGCCCCCGGGGGGGCCCCAGCATTTT
CASSLGPPGGPQHF
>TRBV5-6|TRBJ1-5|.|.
TGTGCCAGCAGCTTGGCCCCGGGTCAGCCCCAGCATTTT
CASSLAPGQPQHF
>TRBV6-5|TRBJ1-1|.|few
TGTGCCAGCAGTGCCTCTGCAGGTTCGGCTTTCTTT
CASSASAGSAFF
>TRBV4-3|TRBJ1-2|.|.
TGCGCCAGCAGCCAAGATCCTGGAGCGGGCGTTTTTAACTATGGCTACACCTTC
CASSQDPGAGVFNYGYTF
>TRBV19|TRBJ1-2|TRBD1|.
TGTGCCAGTAGTCCCGGGACAGGGGGCCAACGGGGCTACACCTTC
CASSPGTGGQRGYTF
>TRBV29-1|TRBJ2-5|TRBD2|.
TGCAGCGCCGCTGGGACTAGCGGGAGACAAGAGACCCAGTACTTC
CSAAGTSGRQETQYF
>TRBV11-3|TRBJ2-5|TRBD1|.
TGTGCCAGCAGCCCCCAGGGGGTGCAGACCCAGTACTTC
CASSPQGVQTQYF
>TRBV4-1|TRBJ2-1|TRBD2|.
TGCGCCAGCAGCCACCTCCGTCTGCGGGGGAACTACAATGAGCAGTTCTTC
CASSHLRLRGNYNEQFF
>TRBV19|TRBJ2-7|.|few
TGTGCCAGTAGTATCGCAGACTCTGATTTCTACGAGCAGTACTTC
CASSIADSDFYEQYF
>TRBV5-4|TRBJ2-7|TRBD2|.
TGTGCCAGCAGCACGGTAGCGGGAGGCAACGAGCAGTACTTC
CASSTVAGGNEQYF
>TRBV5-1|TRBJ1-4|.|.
TGCGCCAGCAGCCCGGGCACGACAGGTAGGGGTTGGAAACTGTTTTTT
CASSPGTTGRGWKLFF
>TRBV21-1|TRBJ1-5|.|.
TGTGCCAGCAGCAAATCCCGGCCAGGGGGGAGTGATAGCAATCAGCCCCAGCATTTT
CASSKSRPGGSDSNQPQHF
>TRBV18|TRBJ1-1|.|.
TGTGCCAGCTCACCTAGGGGTCTCACTGAAGCTTTCTTT
CASSPRGLTEAFF
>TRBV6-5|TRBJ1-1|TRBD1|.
TGTGCCAGCAGTTATGGACAGGGGGCCACTGAAGCTTTCTTT
CASSYGQGATEAFF
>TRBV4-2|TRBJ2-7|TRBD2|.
TGTGCCAGCAGCCTGGCCGAGACTATGGCGGGAGGTAACGAGCAGTACTTC
CASSLAETMAGGNEQYF
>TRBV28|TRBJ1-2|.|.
TGTGCCAGCAGTTTCAATGGCTACACCTTC
CASSFNGYTF
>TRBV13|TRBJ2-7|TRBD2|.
TGTGCCAGCAGCTTTTGGGGGACTAGCGGCTCCTACGAGCAGTACTTC
CASSFWGTSGSYEQYF
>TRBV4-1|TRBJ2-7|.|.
TGCGCCAGCAGCCTAGAAGTGGGGCCGTCCTACGAGCAGTACTTC
CASSLEVGPSYEQYF
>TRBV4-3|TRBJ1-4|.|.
TGCGCCAGCAGCCAAGATAGGGGAACTAATGAAAAACTGTTTTTT
CASSQDRGTNEKLFF
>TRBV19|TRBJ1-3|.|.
TGTGCCAGTAGCTCCCCCAGGGCGGACTCTGGAAACACCATATATTTT
CASSSPRADSGNTIYF
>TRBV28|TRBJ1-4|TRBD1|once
TGTGCCAGCAGTTTGTACAGGGGGGAGAATGAAAAACTGTTTTTT
CASSLYRGENEKLFF
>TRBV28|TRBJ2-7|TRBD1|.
TGTGCCAGCAGAGCTGACAGGGGGAACTACGAGCAGTACTTC
CASRADRGNYEQYF
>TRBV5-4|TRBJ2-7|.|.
TGTGCCAGCGTAGCCGGGGATTCCTACGAGCAGTACTTC
CASVAGDSYEQYF
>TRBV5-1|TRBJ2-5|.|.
TGCGCCAGCAGCTTTAACCGGGACACCCTCCAAGAGACCCAGTACTTC
CASSFNRDTLQETQYF
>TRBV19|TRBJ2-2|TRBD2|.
TGTGCCAGTAGTATAGCGACTAGCGGGATTTTGAACACCGGGGAGCTGTTTTTT
CASSIATSGILNTGELFF
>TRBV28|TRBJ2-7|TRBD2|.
TGTGCCAGCAGTGGGGGACTAGCGGGAGTATACGAGCAGTACTTC
CASSGGLAGVYEQYF
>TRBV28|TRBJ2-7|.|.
TGTGCCAGCAGTTTTCGGGACACCTCCTACGAGCAGTACTTC
CASSFRDTSYEQYF
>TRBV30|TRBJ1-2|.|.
TGTGCCTGGAAATTCAGGAACTATGGCTACACCTTC
CAWKFRNYGYTF
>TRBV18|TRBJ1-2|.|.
TGTGCCAGCTCCCCGGATATCGGGTCCCATGGCTACACCTTC
CASSPDIGSHGYTF
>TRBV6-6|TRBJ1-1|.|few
TGTGCCAGCAGTTACGTCTCAGGGAGGGGCACTGAAGCTTTCTTT
CASSYVSGRGTEAFF
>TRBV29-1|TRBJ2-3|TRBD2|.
TGCAGCGTTGCCCTAGCGGGGGGTCTCACAGATACGCAGTATTTT
CSVALAGGLTDTQYF
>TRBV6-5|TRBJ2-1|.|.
TGTGCCAGCATATCTGGGCATGAGCAGTTCTTC
CASISGHEQFF
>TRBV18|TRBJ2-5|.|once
TGTGCCAGCTCACCTGGAGAAACGGAGACCCAGTACTTC
CASSPGETETQYF
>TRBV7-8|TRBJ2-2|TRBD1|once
TGTGCCAGCAGCCCCACAGGGGGGCTGAACACCGGGGAGCTGTTTTTT
CASSPTGGLNTGELFF
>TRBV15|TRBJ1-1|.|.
TGTGCCACCAGCAGAGGCGGAGAGAACACTGAAGCTTTCTTT
CATSRGGENTEAFF
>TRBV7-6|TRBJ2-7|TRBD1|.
TGTGCCAGCAGCTTAGAGGGGGCTGGGGAGCAGTACTTC
CASSLEGAGEQYF
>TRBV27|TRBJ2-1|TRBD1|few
TGTGCCAGCAGCCACGTTCTGGGACAGGGGCGGTTCGAGCAGTTCTTC
CASSHVLGQGRFEQFF
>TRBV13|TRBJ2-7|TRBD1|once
TGTGCCAGCAGTCCGCTCCGGACAGGGGGATCGGAGCAGTACTTC
CASSPLRTGGSEQYF
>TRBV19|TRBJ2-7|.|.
TGTGCCAGTAGTATAGGTTGGGACTTCCCCTACGAGCAGTACTTC
CASSIGWDFPYEQYF
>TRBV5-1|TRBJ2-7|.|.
TGCGCCAGCAGAGAGTACACCGGGACAATCTACGAGCAGTACTTC
CASREYTGTIYEQYF
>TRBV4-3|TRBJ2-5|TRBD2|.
TGCGCCAGCAGCCAAGATGGGGAGGGCCCCCTCCAGGGGACCCAGTACTTC
CASSQDGEGPLQGTQYF
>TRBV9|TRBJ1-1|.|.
TGTGCCAGCAGCGCCAGTATGAACACTGAAGCTTTCTTT
CASSASMNTEAFF